Sequencing of this T cell receptor beta chain was carried out in a study of blood T cell repertoires in COVID-19. Whole-study context: Some COVID-19 samples were acute and others convalescent; all came from the United States, Italy and Spain. Sample material is recorded as cDNA or gDNA derived from T cells, B-cell-depleted T cells, or PBMCs.

The V segment lost 2 bases and the J segment 11 bases; nucleotides outside the gene matches: 7. CDR1 is MNHEY, CDR2 SVGAGI, per germline. The CDR3 covers 15 residues. This clone showed up just once. Original processing methods: Reference gene primers were amplified, and this amplification served to estimate nucleated cell counts. TCRdb keeps only in-frame clones here, not all; method: immunoSEQ multiplex PCR. The DNA was the basis for D and trimming; V, J and clone size are from that table. The data hold about 490,000 clones, with 80% to 90% observed a single time. The chain has TRBV6-5 and TRBJ1-6, with 9 nucleotides matching TRBD1. The TCR comes from a human donor in a cohort sampled during active COVID-19. Specimen: peripheral blood. The CDR3 coding sequence is TGTGCCAGCAGTTACACCCGGGACAGGGCGCCACCCCTCCACTTT. Translated, it gives CASSYTRDRAPPLHF.